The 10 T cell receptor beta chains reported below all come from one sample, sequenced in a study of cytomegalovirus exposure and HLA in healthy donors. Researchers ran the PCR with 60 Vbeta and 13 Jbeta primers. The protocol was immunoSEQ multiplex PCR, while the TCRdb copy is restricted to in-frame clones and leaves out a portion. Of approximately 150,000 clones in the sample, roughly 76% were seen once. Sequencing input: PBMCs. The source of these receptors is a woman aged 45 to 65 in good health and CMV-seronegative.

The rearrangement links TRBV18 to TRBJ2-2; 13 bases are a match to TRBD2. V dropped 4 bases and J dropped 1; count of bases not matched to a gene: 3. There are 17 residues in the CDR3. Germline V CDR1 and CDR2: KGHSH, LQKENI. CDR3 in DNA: TGTGCCAGCTCACTTGGGACTAGCGGGAAGAACACCGGGGAGCTGTTTTTT. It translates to CASSLGTSGKNTGELFF.

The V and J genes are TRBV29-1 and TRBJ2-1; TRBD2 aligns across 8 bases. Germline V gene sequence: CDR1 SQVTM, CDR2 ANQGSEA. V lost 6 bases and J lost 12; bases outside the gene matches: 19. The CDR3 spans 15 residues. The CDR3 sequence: CSVIPAGAPSSGQFF. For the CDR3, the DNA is TGCAGCGTAATACCAGCGGGGGCCCCCAGCTCGGGGCAGTTCTTC.

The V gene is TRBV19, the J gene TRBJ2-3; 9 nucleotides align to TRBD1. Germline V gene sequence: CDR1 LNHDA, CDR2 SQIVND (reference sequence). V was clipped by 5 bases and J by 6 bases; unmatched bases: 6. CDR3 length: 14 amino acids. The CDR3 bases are TGTGCCAGTAGTCCAGGACAGGGGATGGATACGCAGTATTTT. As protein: CASSPGQGMDTQYF.

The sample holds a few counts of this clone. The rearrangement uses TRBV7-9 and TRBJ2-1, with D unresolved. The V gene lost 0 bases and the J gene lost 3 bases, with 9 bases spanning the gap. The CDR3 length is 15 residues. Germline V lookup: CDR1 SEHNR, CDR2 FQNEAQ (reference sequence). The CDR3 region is CASSLAETYYNEQFF. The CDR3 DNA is TGTGCCAGCAGCTTAGCGGAGACTTACTACAATGAGCAGTTCTTC. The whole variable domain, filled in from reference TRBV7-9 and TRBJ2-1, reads DTGVSQNPRHKITKRGQNVTFRCDPISEHNRLYWYRQTLGQGPEFLTYFQNEAQLEKSRLLSDRFSAERPKGSFSTLEIQRTEQGDSAMYLCASSLAETYYNEQFFGPGTRLTVL.

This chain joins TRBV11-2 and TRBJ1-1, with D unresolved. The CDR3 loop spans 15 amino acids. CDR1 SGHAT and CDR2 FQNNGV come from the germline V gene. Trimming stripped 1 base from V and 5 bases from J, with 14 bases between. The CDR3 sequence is CASSLAGRRRTEAFF. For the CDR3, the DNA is TGTGCCAGCAGCTTAGCCGGCAGGAGGCGGACTGAAGCTTTCTTT.

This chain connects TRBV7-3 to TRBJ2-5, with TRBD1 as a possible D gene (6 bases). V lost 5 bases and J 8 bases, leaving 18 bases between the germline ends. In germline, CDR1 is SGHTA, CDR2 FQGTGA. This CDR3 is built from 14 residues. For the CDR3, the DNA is TGTGCCAGCAGCCCAAACAGGGCCTCCGAAACCCAGTACTTC. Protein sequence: CASSPNRASETQYF. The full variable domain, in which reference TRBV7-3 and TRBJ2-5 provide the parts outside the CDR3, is GAGVSQTPSNKVTEKGKYVELRCDPISGHTALYWYRQSLGQGPEFLIYFQGTGAADDSGLPNDRFFAVRPEGSVSTLKIQRTERGDSAVYLCASSPNRASETQYFGPGTRLLVL.

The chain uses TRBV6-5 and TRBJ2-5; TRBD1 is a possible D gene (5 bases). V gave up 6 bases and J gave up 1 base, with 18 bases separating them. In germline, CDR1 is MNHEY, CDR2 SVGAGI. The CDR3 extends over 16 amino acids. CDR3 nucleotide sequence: TGTGCCAGCAGCTACCTGAGCAGGGCCCCCCAAGAGACCCAGTACTTC. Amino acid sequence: CASSYLSRAPQETQYF.

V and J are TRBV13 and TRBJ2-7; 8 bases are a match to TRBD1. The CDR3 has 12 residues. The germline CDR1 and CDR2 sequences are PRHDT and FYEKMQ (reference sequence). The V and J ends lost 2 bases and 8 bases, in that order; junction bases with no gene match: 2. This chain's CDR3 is CASSLRQGQQYF. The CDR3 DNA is TGTGCCAGCAGCTTAAGACAGGGGCAGCAGTACTTC. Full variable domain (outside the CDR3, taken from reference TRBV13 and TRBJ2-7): AAGVIQSPRHLIKEKRETATLKCYPIPRHDTVYWYQQGPGQDPQFLISFYEKMQSDKGSIPDRFSAQQFSDYHSELNMSSLELGDSALYFCASSLRQGQQYFGPGTRLTVT.

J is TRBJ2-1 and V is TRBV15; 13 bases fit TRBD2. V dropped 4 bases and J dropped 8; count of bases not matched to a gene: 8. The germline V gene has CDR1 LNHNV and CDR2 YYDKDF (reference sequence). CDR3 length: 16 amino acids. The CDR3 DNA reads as TGTGCCACCAGCAAAACCACTAGCGGGGGGGAGGATGAGCAGTTCTTC. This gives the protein CATSKTTSGGEDEQFF.

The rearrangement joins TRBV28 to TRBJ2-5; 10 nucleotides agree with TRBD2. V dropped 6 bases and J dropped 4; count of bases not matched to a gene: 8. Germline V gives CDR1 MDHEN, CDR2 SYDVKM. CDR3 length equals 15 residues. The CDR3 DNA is TGTGCCAGCAGGTTTGAGGTAGCGGGGGGAGAGACCCAGTACTTC. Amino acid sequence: CASRFEVAGGETQYF.